Listed here are 15 T cell receptor beta chains from one sample, sequenced in a study of beta chain features in type 1 diabetes. All of the isolated RNA was reverse transcribed, so expressed TCRB transcripts were sequenced. The data were produced by immunoSEQ multiplex PCR, yet TCRdb's version contains in-frame clones alone and is incomplete. The table lists hundreds of thousands of clones, approximately 14% of them singletons. Specimen: naive CD4+ T cells from blood. Receptors originate from a woman aged 40 to 50 in good health.

This clone has more than one count but fewer than ten. The V and J genes are TRBV5-1 and TRBJ2-7; D is uncertain. V lost 0 bases, J lost 1 base, and 8 bases lay in between. The CDR3 is 14 amino acids. Germline loops: CDR1 SGHRS, CDR2 YFSETQ. The CDR3 DNA reads TGCGCCAGCAGCTTGGGGAGCCCTTCCTACGAGCAGTACTTC. It translates to CASSLGSPSYEQYF.

The sample holds a few counts of this clone. The chain couples TRBV7-2 to TRBJ1-2; D perhaps matches TRBD1 (6 bases). Germline V gives CDR1 SGHTA, CDR2 FQGNSA. V dropped 5 bases and J dropped 8 bases, with 12 bases sitting between them. The length of the CDR3 is 12 residues. Here the CDR3 DNA reads TGTGCCAGCAGCGTACCCAGGGGCGGCTACACCTTC. It is translated as CASSVPRGGYTF.

CDR3 region: CASSQDLRQGAVYF. CDR3 sequence (DNA): TGCGCCAGCAGCCAAGATTTAAGACAGGGGGCTGTGTATTTT. This chain uses TRBV4-3 with TRBJ2-3, with 10 bases lining up with TRBD1. This CDR3 spans 14 amino acids. Germline lookup yields CDR1 LGHNA and CDR2 YSLEER. The J segment lost 14 bases and the V segment lost 0 bases, leaving 8 bases of the junction unmatched.

This clone has a handful of counts. The chain links TRBV2 to TRBJ2-7, with D maybe TRBD1 (6 bases). This CDR3 comprises 12 residues. V dropped 7 bases and J dropped 1 base, with 8 bases sitting between them. CDR1 is SNHLY, CDR2 FYNNEI, per germline. The DNA of the CDR3 is TGTGCCAGCAACGGACAGTCCTACGAGCAGTACTTC. Protein product: CASNGQSYEQYF.

In its sample, this clone was seen a few times. The chain employs TRBV2 and TRBJ1-2; no clear D. The V and J ends lost 6 bases and 5 bases respectively, with 7 bases between them. This CDR3 region has 11 residues. Germline V gene sequence: CDR1 SNHLY, CDR2 FYNNEI. CDR3 amino acids: CASSEDYGYTF. CDR3 nucleotides: TGTGCCAGCAGCGAGGATTATGGCTACACCTTC.

This clone was recorded a few times. The gene calls are TRBV18 and TRBJ1-1; no firm D call. Trimming took off 3 bases at V and 7 bases at J, with 9 bases between the two ends. The CDR3 extends over 12 amino acids. Germline V CDR1 and CDR2: KGHSH, LQKENI. The CDR3 DNA follows: TGTGCCAGCTCACCGAATGAGGGTGAAGCTTTCTTT. Translated, it gives CASSPNEGEAFF.

The rearrangement uses TRBV10-3 and TRBJ2-5; a possible D gene is TRBD2 (5 bases). V was pared by 0 bases and J by 2 bases, with 19 bases between. This CDR3 is 18 amino acids long. The germline V gene has CDR1 ENHRY and CDR2 SYGVKD. CDR3 sequence reads: CAISESVLFQDSQETQYF. Written as DNA, the CDR3 is TGTGCCATCAGTGAGTCGGTACTCTTTCAGGACTCTCAAGAGACCCAGTACTTC.

This rearrangement joins TRBV2 to TRBJ2-7, with 9 nucleotides matching TRBD1. Germline V CDR1 and CDR2: SNHLY, FYNNEI. Germline trimming cut 10 bases from V and 4 bases from J; bases unmatched to any gene: 11. The length of the CDR3 is 14 residues. The DNA of the CDR3 is TGTGCCATCACCGGACAGGGGACCCGTTACGAGCAGTACTTC. Residues: CAITGQGTRYEQYF.

This rearrangement joins TRBV5-1 to TRBJ2-2, with 7 bases fitting TRBD2. The CDR3 totals 16 residues. Germline CDR1 SGHRS, CDR2 YFSETQ. V lost 0 bases, J lost 4 bases, and 6 bases stayed unmatched. CDR3 sequence: CASSLVSGAITGELFF. In nucleotides, the CDR3 is TGCGCCAGCAGCTTGGTGAGCGGGGCTATCACCGGGGAGCTGTTTTTT.

The rearrangement joins TRBV2 to TRBJ1-5, with TRBD1 as a possible D gene (5 bases). The CDR3 is 13 amino acids. Trimming shortened V by 6 bases and J by 1 base, and 7 bases separated the two germline ends. Per the germline V gene, CDR1 is SNHLY and CDR2 is FYNNEI. CDR3 protein: CASRQGSNQPQHF. In DNA, the CDR3 is TGTGCCAGCAGGCAGGGAAGCAATCAGCCCCAGCATTTT. The complete variable domain, with remaining parts taken from reference TRBV2 and TRBJ1-5, reads EPEVTQTPSHQVTQMGQEVILRCVPISNHLYFYWYRQILGQKVEFLVSFYNNEISEKSEIFDDQFSVERPDGSNFTLKIRSTKLEDSAMYFCASRQGSNQPQHFGDGTRLSIL.

This clone was seen at least ten times. V and J are TRBV5-4 and TRBJ1-2, with a weak D call TRBD1 (5 bases). CDR3 length equals 16 residues. Germline CDR1 is SGHNT and CDR2 is YYREEE (reference sequence). The V end was cut by 1 base, the J end by 4 bases, with 17 bases between. The CDR3 coding sequence is TGTGCCAGCAGCTTGAAAGTGGCAGGGTTCGCCTATGGCTACACCTTC. It encodes CASSLKVAGFAYGYTF.

In this sample, this clone turned up a few times. J is TRBJ2-4 and V is TRBV7-9, with a weak D call TRBD1 (6 bases). This CDR3 is built from 13 residues. V dropped 5 bases and J dropped 8 bases, with 13 bases sitting between them. Looked up from germline, CDR1 is SEHNR and CDR2 is FQNEAQ (reference sequence). The CDR3 nucleotides read TGTGCCAGCAGCCCAAGAGGGGGAGACATTCAGTACTTC. Translating it yields CASSPRGGDIQYF.

This clone has more than one count but fewer than ten. The chain combines TRBV6-1 with TRBJ1-2; D not certain. CDR1 and CDR2 (germline): MNHNS, SASEGT. The CDR3 spans 13 residues. The ends were cut back, 7 bases at V and 4 bases at J, with 13 bases in the middle. The CDR3 here is CASKTGVLYGYTF. The CDR3 DNA reads as TGTGCCAGCAAGACCGGGGTTCTCTATGGCTACACCTTC.

This clone was observed a handful of times. The chain employs TRBV7-8 and TRBJ2-7; D gene unclear. Germline assignment: CDR1 SGHVS and CDR2 FQNEAQ. Trimming shortened V by 1 base and J by 1 base, and 5 bases separated the two germline ends. This CDR3 spans 13 amino acids. This chain's CDR3 is CASSLGVSYEQYF. For the CDR3, the DNA is TGTGCCAGCAGCTTAGGAGTTTCCTACGAGCAGTACTTC.

The V gene is TRBV7-2, the J gene TRBJ2-1; 8 nucleotides line up with TRBD1. The CDR3 is made up of 12 amino acids. In germline, CDR1 is SGHTA, CDR2 FQGNSA. V gave up 5 bases and J gave up 8 bases; unmatched junction bases: 2. Here the CDR3 reads CASSGQGYEQFF. In nucleotides, the CDR3 is TGTGCCAGCAGCGGACAGGGCTATGAGCAGTTCTTC.